The rows below give T cell receptor beta chains drawn from one sample of a study of blood T cell repertoires in COVID-19. TCRdb's copy holds only in-frame clones and misses some; the assay was immunoSEQ multiplex PCR. The sample lists roughly 86,000 clones; around 86% were seen once. Sequencing input: peripheral blood. The receptor set was obtained from a man aged 45-65 years with active or convalescent COVID-19. CDR3s leave out the opening cysteine and the closing phenylalanine or tryptophan. Fields, in order: CDR3 protein, CDR3 length, V gene.

CDR3aa: ASSTGTASEAF; len: 11; v_gene: TRBV19
CDR3aa: ASSVTGGSYNEQF; len: 13; v_gene: TRBV10-1
CDR3aa: ASSEGRNTGELF; len: 12; v_gene: TRBV2
CDR3aa: ASSEPLGQGVYGYT; len: 14; v_gene: TRBV25-1
CDR3aa: ASSSEQGRGEAF; len: 12; v_gene: TRBV28
CDR3aa: ASSLAPATGGETQY; len: 14; v_gene: TRBV5-4
CDR3aa: ASSLDSGGPKLF; len: 12; v_gene: TRBV7-9
CDR3aa: ASSMQQGGYT; len: 10; v_gene: TRBV19
CDR3aa: ASSPTSGQGSQETQY; len: 15; v_gene: TRBV5-4
CDR3aa: ASSDSTGSGNTIY; len: 13; v_gene: TRBV10-2
CDR3aa: ASTLTGTYEQY; len: 11; v_gene: TRBV2
CDR3aa: ASSPTGVEQF; len: 10; v_gene: TRBV18
CDR3aa: ASSYLYGYT; len: 9; v_gene: TRBV6-2/TRBV6-3
CDR3aa: ASSEVFQGASYNSPLH; len: 16; v_gene: TRBV6-1
CDR3aa: ATSDRQGGNQPQH; len: 13; v_gene: TRBV24-1
CDR3aa: ASSLEESSYNEQF; len: 13; v_gene: TRBV7-2
CDR3aa: ASSRGQGAFEEQY; len: 13; v_gene: TRBV28
CDR3aa: ASSYYEQY; len: 8; v_gene: TRBV2
CDR3aa: ASKREHTSNQPQH; len: 13; v_gene: TRBV6-5
CDR3aa: ASSYSRQPSTYEQY; len: 14; v_gene: TRBV6-2/TRBV6-3
CDR3aa: ASSQPGQGNTIY; len: 12; v_gene: TRBV3-1/TRBV3-2
CDR3aa: ASSGLSMTGVYNSPLH; len: 16; v_gene: TRBV6-1
CDR3aa: ASITGEDIQY; len: 10; v_gene: TRBV6-5
CDR3aa: ASSDQGYGYT; len: 10; v_gene: TRBV19
CDR3aa: ASSLSGGNQPQH; len: 12; v_gene: TRBV5-1
CDR3aa: ASSGRPGTGNSNQPQH; len: 16; v_gene: TRBV6-1
CDR3aa: ASSYDYRDIQY; len: 11; v_gene: TRBV2
CDR3aa: ASSRGQGGPDTQY; len: 13; v_gene: TRBV5-1
CDR3aa: ASSSAGQGIYEQY; len: 13; v_gene: TRBV6-5
CDR3aa: AWSRGGASKNIQY; len: 13; v_gene: TRBV30
CDR3aa: ASSLARRETQY; len: 11; v_gene: TRBV5-1
CDR3aa: ASSLDGADNQPQH; len: 13; v_gene: TRBV5-1
CDR3aa: ASSAGAGPYEQY; len: 12; v_gene: TRBV7-8
CDR3aa: ASSPIQGTSTDTQY; len: 14; v_gene: TRBV18
CDR3aa: ASSLSRQETQY; len: 11; v_gene: TRBV27
CDR3aa: ASSRDRANTEAF; len: 12; v_gene: TRBV19
CDR3aa: ASSPRTLGEQY; len: 11; v_gene: TRBV7-8
CDR3aa: ASAGTGGAPYGYT; len: 13; v_gene: TRBV5-1
CDR3aa: ASSASGTGASIAKNIQY; len: 17; v_gene: TRBV11-2
CDR3aa: ATSRVFGGNKNIQY; len: 14; v_gene: TRBV15
CDR3aa: ATSEPGVPETQY; len: 12; v_gene: TRBV24-1
CDR3aa: ASSTYTGVVSPLH; len: 13; v_gene: TRBV19
CDR3aa: ASRRQGVAGAF; len: 11; v_gene: TRBV28
CDR3aa: SSKGTGEEKLF; len: 11; v_gene: TRBV29-1
CDR3aa: ASSGTGLNMGNQPQH; len: 15; v_gene: TRBV19
CDR3aa: AGSSDRDTQY; len: 10; v_gene: TRBV7-8
CDR3aa: ASSIHGVTVGTQY; len: 13; v_gene: TRBV19
CDR3aa: ASSLVGGEKLF; len: 11; v_gene: TRBV12-3/TRBV12-4
CDR3aa: ATSDWQGVSTDTQY; len: 14; v_gene: TRBV24-1
CDR3aa: SAWTGNMNTEAF; len: 12; v_gene: TRBV29-1
CDR3aa: ASSLSSGGAYNEQF; len: 14; v_gene: TRBV7-9
CDR3aa: ASSLGIYNEQF; len: 11; v_gene: TRBV11-2
CDR3aa: ASSRPSGTGSNPPLH; len: 15; v_gene: TRBV19
CDR3aa: ASSSLRTGASSYNEQF; len: 16; v_gene: TRBV11-2
CDR3aa: ASSEPGLDF; len: 9; v_gene: TRBV2